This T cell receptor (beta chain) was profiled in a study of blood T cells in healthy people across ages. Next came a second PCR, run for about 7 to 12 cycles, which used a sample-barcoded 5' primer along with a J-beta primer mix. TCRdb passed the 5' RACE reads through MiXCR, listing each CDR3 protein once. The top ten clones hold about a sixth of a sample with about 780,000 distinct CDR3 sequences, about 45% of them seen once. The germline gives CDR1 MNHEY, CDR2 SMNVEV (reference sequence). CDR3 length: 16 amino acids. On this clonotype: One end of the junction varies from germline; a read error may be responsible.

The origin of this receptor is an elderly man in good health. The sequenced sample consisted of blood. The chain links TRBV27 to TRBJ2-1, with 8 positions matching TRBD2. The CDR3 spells CASSLYLTSAYNEQVF. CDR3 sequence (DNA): TGTGCCAGCAGTTTATATTTGACTAGCGCCTACAATGAGCAGGTCTTC.